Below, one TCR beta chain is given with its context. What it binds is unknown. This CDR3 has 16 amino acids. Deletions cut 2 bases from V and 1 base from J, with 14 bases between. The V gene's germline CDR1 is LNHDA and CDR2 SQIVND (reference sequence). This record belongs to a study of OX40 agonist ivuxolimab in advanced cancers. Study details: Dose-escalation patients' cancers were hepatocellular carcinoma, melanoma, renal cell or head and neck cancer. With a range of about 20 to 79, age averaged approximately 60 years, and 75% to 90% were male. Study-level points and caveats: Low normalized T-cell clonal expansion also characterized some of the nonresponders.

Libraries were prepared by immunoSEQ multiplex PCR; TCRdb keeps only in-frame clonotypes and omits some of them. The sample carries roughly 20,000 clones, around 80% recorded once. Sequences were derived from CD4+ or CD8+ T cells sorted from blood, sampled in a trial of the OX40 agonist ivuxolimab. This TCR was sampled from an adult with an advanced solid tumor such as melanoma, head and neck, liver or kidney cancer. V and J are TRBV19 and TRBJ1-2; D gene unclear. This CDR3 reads CASSITVAALNYGYTF. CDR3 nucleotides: TGTGCCAGTAGTATAACCGTTGCAGCCCTTAACTATGGCTACACCTTC. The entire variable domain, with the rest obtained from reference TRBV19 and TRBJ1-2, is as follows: DGGITQSPKYLFRKEGQNVTLSCEQNLNHDAMYWYRQDPGQGLRLIYYSQIVNDFQKGDIAEGYSVSREKKESFPLTVTSAQKNPTAFYLCASSITVAALNYGYTFGSGTRLTVV.